The 2 T cell receptor beta chains presented below share a single source sample, sequenced in a study of OX40 agonist ivuxolimab in advanced cancers. Assay used: immunoSEQ multiplex PCR; TCRdb lists only in-frame clones, some missing. The sample gives about 67,000 clones, about 80% of which show up once; under 7% is in the top ten. Sequences were derived from CD4+ or CD8+ T cells sorted from blood, sampled in a trial of the OX40 agonist ivuxolimab. These TCRs come from an adult with an advanced solid tumor such as melanoma, head and neck, liver or kidney cancer.

The chain has TRBV7-7 and TRBJ2-7, with a weak D call TRBD2 (6 bases). This CDR3 spans 16 amino acids. The germline CDR1 and CDR2 sequences are SSHAT and FNYEAQ (reference sequence). V was pared by 1 base and J by 0 bases, with 13 bases between. Written as DNA, the CDR3 is TGTGCCAGCAGCTTAGGGCGGGACCCTAGCTCCTACGAGCAGTACTTC. It specifies CASSLGRDPSSYEQYF.

The chain uses TRBV4-2 and TRBJ2-7, with 10 bases matching TRBD2. CDR1 LGHNA and CDR2 YNFKEQ come from the germline V gene. CDR3 length: 15 residues. The V gene end was trimmed by 1 base and the J gene end by 0 bases; junction bases not matched to a gene: 0. The CDR3 DNA is TGTGCCAGCAGCCAAGGACTAGCGGGCTCCTACGAGCAGTACTTC. It is translated as CASSQGLAGSYEQYF.